Listed below are T cell receptor beta chains from one sample, sequenced in a study of identical twins. TCRdb ran MiXCR on the 5' RACE reads and lists one entry per CDR3 protein. This table holds roughly 630,000 distinct CDR3 sequences, 7.1% found once. The data were also submitted as part of a second study, on yellow fever vaccine responses in identical twins.

Sequencing was carried out using PBMCs. All receptors derive from a woman aged 18-29 years in good health. Both conserved end residues are trimmed from each CDR3. The D gene is left open where the match is weak.

TRBJ1-1	.	TRBV12-3/TRBV12-4	10	ASSLVESEAF
TRBJ2-1	TRBD2	TRBV5-1	12	ASSPRGGSVEQF
TRBJ1-1	.	TRBV7-6	12	ASSRFVSTDEAF
TRBJ1-1	.	TRBV19	12	ASSIPSRNTEAF
TRBJ2-1	TRBD1	TRBV5-5	13	ASSGTGGLRDEQF
TRBJ2-1	TRBD2	TRBV9	11	ASSVVGGGEQF
TRBJ1-1	.	TRBV5-1	12	ASSLVRGNIEAF
TRBJ2-1	TRBD1	TRBV2	13	ASSEGGTGNNEQF
TRBJ2-1	TRBD2	TRBV7-9	15	ASSLGPTSGSFNEQF
TRBJ2-5	.	TRBV5-6	12	ASSLPGAQETQY
TRBJ2-1	TRBD2	TRBV5-1	14	ASSVTGTSGSNEQF
TRBJ2-7	TRBD2	TRBV4-1	13	ASSLGLGIAYEQY
TRBJ2-2	TRBD1	TRBV6-1	13	ASRVGQGNTGELF
TRBJ2-7	.	TRBV7-3	12	ASSLEPSFYEQY
TRBJ2-1	.	TRBV3-1	12	ASSQGTLYNEQF